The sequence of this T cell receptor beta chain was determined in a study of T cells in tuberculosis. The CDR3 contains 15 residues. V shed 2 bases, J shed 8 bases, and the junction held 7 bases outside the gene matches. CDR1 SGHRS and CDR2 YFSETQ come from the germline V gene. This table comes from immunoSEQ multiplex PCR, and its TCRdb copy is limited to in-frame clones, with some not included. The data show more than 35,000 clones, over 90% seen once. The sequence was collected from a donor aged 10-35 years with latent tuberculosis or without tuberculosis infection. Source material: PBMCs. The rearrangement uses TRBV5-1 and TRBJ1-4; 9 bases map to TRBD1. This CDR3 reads CASSLTGGRGEKLFF. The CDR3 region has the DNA TGCGCCAGCAGCTTAACAGGGGGCCGGGGCGAAAAACTGTTTTTT.